Below, 27 T cell receptor beta chains from the same sample are listed, as sequenced in a study of T cells in Graves' hyperthyroidism and ophthalmopathy. Researchers took RNA transcripts and amplified the TCR beta CDR3 regions from them. HTBI primers were employed in a first-round RT-PCR of the TCR CDR3. TCRdb used MiXCR to reprocess the multiplex PCR reads, holding one entry per CDR3 protein. The table has 530,000 or so distinct CDR3 sequences, around 22% seen once. Sequenced input: blood. Receptors originate from a woman between 25 and 40 years old with Graves' ophthalmopathy.

This clonotype appeared many times. V usage is TRBV11-3 and J usage is TRBJ2-7; TRBD1 agrees at 7 bases. The length of the CDR3 is 12 residues. The V gene's germline CDR1 is SGHNT and CDR2 YENEEA. V shed 5 bases and J 4 bases; nucleotides not matched to a gene: 2. In DNA, the CDR3 is TGTGCCAGCAGCCAACAGGGGTACGAGCAGTACTTC. Its translation: CASSQQGYEQYF. The complete variable domain, with remaining parts taken from reference TRBV11-3 and TRBJ2-7, reads EAGVVQSPRYKIIEKKQPVAFWCNPISGHNTLYWYLQNLGQGPELLIRYENEEAVDDSQLPKDRFSAERLKGVDSTLKIQPAELGDSAVYLCASSQQGYEQYFGPGTRLTVT.

V and J are TRBV7-3 and TRBJ2-7, with unresolved D. Looked up from germline, CDR1 is SGHTA and CDR2 is FQGTGA. Trimming left V 1 base short and J 5 bases short, with 12 bases between. This CDR3 contains 14 residues. The CDR3 bases are TGTGCCAGCAGCTTAATGCCTAGTCTCGACGAGCAGTACTTC. It specifies CASSLMPSLDEQYF.

This clonotype appeared many times. The rearrangement uses TRBV6-2 or TRBV6-3 and TRBJ2-7; 9 bases line up with TRBD2. V gave up 0 bases and J gave up 6 bases; unmatched junction bases: 9. CDR1 MNHEY and CDR2 SVGEGT come from the germline V gene. CDR3 length equals 16 residues. The CDR3 reads CASSYSRGTSIVEQYF. CDR3 in DNA: TGTGCCAGCAGTTACTCGCGCGGGACTAGCATCGTCGAGCAGTACTTC.

The chain is built from TRBV2 and TRBJ1-5; D perhaps matches TRBD1 (6 bases). Trimming left V 0 bases short and J 3 bases short, with 15 bases between. From germline, CDR1 is SNHLY and CDR2 FYNNEI. CDR3 length: 17 residues. The CDR3 DNA is TGTGCCAGCAGTGAAGCAGGGCGGGGGGCTCCCAATCAGCCCCAGCATTTT. This gives the protein CASSEAGRGAPNQPQHF.

V and J are TRBV10-3 and TRBJ2-7; 7 bases are shared with TRBD1. There are 13 residues in the CDR3. After removal of 4 bases from V and 2 bases from J, the junction contained 2 bases not matched to a gene. Germline values: CDR1 ENHRY, CDR2 SYGVKD. CDR3 nucleotide sequence: TGTGCCATCAGTGGGGACAGAACCTACGAGCAGTACTTC. This codes for CAISGDRTYEQYF.

This clonotype turned up a few times. The chain has TRBV12-3 or TRBV12-4 and TRBJ1-2; no reliable D call. The CDR3 is 14 amino acids. Trimming removed 1 base from V and 4 bases from J, with 10 bases in between. Written as DNA, the CDR3 is TGTGCCAGCAGTTTAGTGGCAGGACTCTATGGCTACACCTTC. Its translation: CASSLVAGLYGYTF.

The chain recombines TRBV12-3 or TRBV12-4 with TRBJ2-7; no reliable D call. This CDR3 comprises 12 residues. The germline V and J ends were trimmed by 11 bases and 5 bases, with 16 bases remaining between them. CDR3 DNA: TGTGCCCGCACCCGACCCGTCCACGAGCAGTACTTC. This gives the protein CARTRPVHEQYF.

This clonotype was recorded many times. The rearrangement joins TRBV5-1 to TRBJ2-2; 9 bases are shared with TRBD2. Germline values: CDR1 SGHRS, CDR2 YFSETQ. The CDR3 consists of 17 residues. V shed 4 bases, J shed 7 bases, and the junction held 14 bases outside the gene matches. The DNA for the CDR3 is TGCGCCAGCAGCCGAGGTTTAGCGGGGGTGAATGTCGGGGAGCTGTTTTTT. Protein sequence: CASSRGLAGVNVGELFF.

This clonotype was seen repeatedly, ten times or more. The chain combines TRBV11-2 with TRBJ1-2; 7 positions match TRBD1. This CDR3 is 17 amino acids long. The trim removed 0 bases at V and 5 bases at J, leaving 12 bases unmatched. The V gene's germline CDR1 is SGHAT and CDR2 FQNNGV. The CDR3 DNA reads as TGTGCCAGCAGCTTAGAAGCCCCGACAGGGAGGAGATATGGCTACACCTTC. Translating it yields CASSLEAPTGRRYGYTF.

This clonotype was seen many times. The V and J genes are TRBV5-1 and TRBJ2-4; a possible D gene is TRBD1 (6 bases). The germline V gene encodes CDR1 SGHRS and CDR2 YFSETQ. This CDR3 spans 14 amino acids. V was shortened by 3 bases and J by 1 base, with 8 bases between the two germline ends. The CDR3 sequence: CASSSGVAKNIQYF. As DNA, the CDR3 is TGCGCCAGCAGCTCAGGGGTGGCCAAAAACATTCAGTACTTC.

In this sample, this clonotype turned up many times. The chain is built from TRBV20-1 and TRBJ2-2; D possibly corresponds to TRBD1 (7 bases). This CDR3 has 14 amino acids. Germline V gene lookup returns CDR1 DFQATT and CDR2 SNEGSKA (reference sequence). The V and J ends lost 2 bases and 7 bases respectively, with 14 bases between them. CDR3 sequence reads: CSARLRRGRGELFF. The DNA of the CDR3 is TGCAGTGCTAGACTCCGGAGGGGGCGCGGGGAGCTGTTTTTT.

As for this clonotype: A much larger clonotype is one base distant, so this may be a read error. The chain couples TRBV5-1 to TRBJ2-7, with 8 bases matching TRBD1. Germline assignment: CDR1 SGHRS and CDR2 YFSETQ. The CDR3 extends over 15 amino acids. The CDR3 nucleotides are TGCGCCAGCAGCTCAGACAGGGGAGGCTCCTGCGAGCAGTACTTC. Translating it yields CASSSDRGGSCEQYF.

The chain is built from TRBV20-1 and TRBJ1-5; the match to TRBD1 covers 8 bases. Germline V gene lookup returns CDR1 DFQATT and CDR2 SNEGSKA (reference sequence). The CDR3 contains 13 residues. Trimming cost V 3 bases and J 2 bases; bases outside gene matches: 0. The CDR3 protein is CSARTGGNQPQHF. The CDR3 nucleotides are TGCAGTGCTAGGACAGGGGGCAATCAGCCCCAGCATTTT.

This chain links TRBV24-1 with TRBJ2-5, with 9 bases fitting TRBD1. Per germline, CDR1 KGHDR and CDR2 SFDVKD. V gave up 4 bases and J gave up 3 bases; unmatched junction bases: 5. There are 15 residues in the CDR3. DNA of the CDR3: TGTGCCACCAGTGAGCCTACAGGGGGCAAAGAGACCCAGTACTTC. It translates to CATSEPTGGKETQYF.

There are many counts of this clonotype. This sequence joins TRBV28 and TRBJ1-2, with D uncertain. V lost 3 bases and J lost 4, with 12 bases in between. The germline V gene encodes CDR1 MDHEN and CDR2 SYDVKM. The CDR3 is 14 amino acids. The CDR3 reads CASSFSRWSYGYTF. The CDR3 bases are TGTGCCAGCAGTTTTTCCCGGTGGAGCTATGGCTACACCTTC.

This clonotype showed up just a few times. J is TRBJ2-7 and V is TRBV4-1; D ambiguous. Deletions cut 2 bases from V and 2 bases from J, with 19 bases between. CDR1 is MGHRA and CDR2 is YSYEKL in the germline V gene. The CDR3 loop spans 17 amino acids. The CDR3 is CASSQKQGGGRAYEQYF. For the CDR3, the DNA is TGCGCCAGCAGCCAAAAGCAAGGTGGTGGCCGCGCCTACGAGCAGTACTTC.

This clonotype showed up many times. The chain combines TRBV7-2 with TRBJ2-7; 10 nucleotides match TRBD2. Germline-derived CDR1 and CDR2 are SGHTA and FQGNSA. Germline trimming cut 3 bases from V and 5 bases from J; bases unmatched to any gene: 13. The CDR3 length is 17 residues. The chain's CDR3 is CASSFAPLAGRKDEQYF. In DNA, the CDR3 is TGTGCCAGCAGCTTTGCCCCACTAGCGGGGAGGAAGGACGAGCAGTACTTC. Together with reference TRBV7-2 and TRBJ2-7, the CDR3 gives the full variable domain: GAGVSQSPSNKVTEKGKDVELRCDPISGHTALYWYRQSLGQGLEFLIYFQGNSAPDKSGLPSDRFSAERTGGSVSTLTIQRTQQEDSAVYLCASSFAPLAGRKDEQYFGPGTRLTVT.

This clonotype was seen a few times. A much larger clone is a single base away; this may be a read error. The chain couples TRBV7-3 to TRBJ2-2; maybe TRBD2 (6 bases). This CDR3 comprises 15 residues. The germline CDR1 and CDR2 sequences are SGHTA and FQGTGA. The CDR3 DNA sequence: TGTGCCAGCAGCATGACTAGTGACAAAGGCGGGGAGCTGTGTTTT. This sequence encodes CASSMTSDKGGELCF. The complete variable domain, with remaining parts taken from reference TRBV7-3 and TRBJ2-2, reads GAGVSQTPSNKVTEKGKYVELRCDPISGHTALYWYRQSLGQGPEFLIYFQGTGAADDSGLPNDRFFAVRPEGSVSTLKIQRTERGDSAVYLCASSMTSDKGGELCFGEGSRLTVL.

This clonotype was detected only a few times. V gene TRBV6-2 or TRBV6-3 combines with J gene TRBJ1-5; 8 bases agree with TRBD1. V shed 4 bases and J 0 bases; nucleotides not matched to a gene: 20. Germline V gene data show CDR1 as MNHEY and CDR2 as SVGEGT. This CDR3 contains 21 residues. The CDR3 nucleotides read TGTGCCAGCAGTTCCGTATTATTCCCGGGACAGGATCAATATAGCAATCAGCCCCAGCATTTT. This codes for CASSSVLFPGQDQYSNQPQHF.

The V and J genes are TRBV7-2 and TRBJ1-2; no reliable D call. The CDR3 sequence is 13 residues long. Germline V lookup: CDR1 SGHTA, CDR2 FQGNSA. Deletions cut 5 bases from V and 4 bases from J, with 11 bases between. The CDR3 DNA sequence: TGTGCCAGCAGCCCATCCCGGGTCTATGGCTACACCTTC. Translated, it gives CASSPSRVYGYTF.

At least ten counts were recorded for this clonotype. The rearrangement links TRBV6-5 to TRBJ1-2; the D gene is possibly TRBD1 (5 bases). V was shortened by 3 bases and J by 4 bases, with 15 bases between the two germline ends. The germline CDR1 and CDR2 sequences are MNHEY and SVGAGI. The CDR3 runs 15 residues. CDR3 DNA: TGTGCCAGCAGTTATTCAGGGATGATCCCCTATGGCTACACCTTC. Translated, it gives CASSYSGMIPYGYTF.

In this sample, this clonotype turned up many times. V and J are TRBV10-3 and TRBJ2-5; possible D gene TRBD2, 7 bases. The CDR3 is 14 residues long. V lost 5 bases, J lost 2 bases, and 12 bases lay in between. Germline V gene data show CDR1 as ENHRY and CDR2 as SYGVKD. The CDR3 DNA reads as TGTGCCATCAGTTACGGGGGGCCGCAAGAGACCCAGTACTTC. Its translation: CAISYGGPQETQYF.

The J gene is TRBJ2-7, the V gene TRBV29-1, with 9 bases lining up with TRBD1. From germline, CDR1 is SQVTM and CDR2 ANQGSEA. Trimming cost V 7 bases and J 2 bases; bases outside gene matches: 9. The CDR3 is 14 amino acids. CDR3 DNA sequence: TGCAGCGCTCCGGGACAGGGAGTTACCTACGAGCAGTACTTC. Protein product: CSAPGQGVTYEQYF.

This clonotype was seen more than once but under ten times. The CDR3 here is CASSLRDPGETGELFF. The CDR3 bases are TGTGCCAGCAGCTTACGGGACCCTGGAGAAACCGGGGAGCTGTTTTTT. This chain connects TRBV7-8 to TRBJ2-2; D is perhaps TRBD1 or TRBD2 (5 bases each). The V and J ends lost 2 bases and 5 bases respectively, with 15 bases between them. The CDR3 is 16 residues long. Germline values: CDR1 SGHVS, CDR2 FQNEAQ.

This chain uses TRBV12-5 with TRBJ1-1, with D tentatively TRBD1 (5 bases). In germline, CDR1 is LGHNT, CDR2 FRNRAP. Trimming removed 3 bases at V and 1 base at J, with 9 bases between. The CDR3 covers 14 residues. CDR3 region: CASGFQGPNTEAFF. The CDR3 region has the DNA TGTGCTAGTGGTTTCCAGGGCCCGAACACTGAAGCTTTCTTT.

About this clonotype itself: A read error may produce the germline difference seen at one junction end. This rearrangement joins TRBV10-3 to TRBJ1-2, with TRBD1 identical over 9 bases. The germline CDR1 and CDR2 sequences are ENHRY and SYGVKD. The CDR3 runs 14 residues. Here the CDR3 reads CAFSPGQGNYGYTF. The CDR3 nucleotides read TGTGCCTTCAGCCCGGGACAGGGTAACTATGGCTACACCTTC.

This clonotype was found many times. The chain couples TRBV6-1 to TRBJ1-2, with 9 bases aligning to TRBD1. CDR1 and CDR2 (germline): MNHNS, SASEGT. The CDR3 loop spans 15 amino acids. Trimming at V came to 3 bases and at J to 5 bases, leaving 7 bases not matched to a gene. The CDR3 region is CASSDTGGQDYGYTF. The CDR3 nucleotides are TGTGCCAGCAGTGACACAGGGGGCCAGGATTATGGCTACACCTTC.